The following is a T cell receptor (beta chain) sequence with its context. The data were obtained in a study of blood T cell repertoires in COVID-19. Study-level information: There were acute and convalescent COVID-19 samples, and they came from the United States, Italy and Spain. Sample material is recorded as cDNA or gDNA derived from T cells, B-cell-depleted T cells, or PBMCs.

Profiled with immunoSEQ multiplex PCR; TCRdb holds only in-frame clones, not every one. The sample records 100,000 to 150,000 clones, around nine tenths being singletons. The clonotype comes from a woman older than 75 with acute or convalescent COVID-19. What was sequenced was peripheral blood.

The CDR3 DNA reads TGCGCCAGCAGCACGACGGGGAATCAGCCCCAGCATTTT. Translating gives CASSTTGNQPQHF. This rearrangement joins TRBV5-1 to TRBJ1-5; D is uncertain. Germline values: CDR1 SGHRS, CDR2 YFSETQ. The V end lost 4 bases, the J end lost 4 bases, and 9 bases lay between the germline ends. The CDR3 has 13 amino acids.